Below are 24 T cell receptor beta chains sequenced from a single sample in a study of T cell responses to AZD1222 COVID-19 vaccine. The protocol was immunoSEQ multiplex PCR, while the TCRdb copy is restricted to in-frame clones and leaves out a portion. The repertoire has more than 150,000 clones, around nine tenths of them found once; the top ten carry roughly 2%. The sample here was peripheral blood, taken 28 days after the second AZD1222 dose. These receptors all come from an adult who received the AZD1222 COVID-19 vaccine.

The rearrangement joins TRBV4-1 to TRBJ2-1; 8 bases match TRBD2. Germline trimming cut 7 bases from V and 6 bases from J; bases unmatched to any gene: 14. The CDR3 has 16 residues. Germline V lookup: CDR1 MGHRA, CDR2 YSYEKL. The CDR3 is CASIHSPAGAINEQFF. DNA for the CDR3: TGCGCCAGCATCCACAGCCCAGCGGGAGCCATCAATGAGCAGTTCTTC.

The chain joins TRBV27 to TRBJ2-1; TRBD2 might be the D (5 bases). The CDR3 has 14 amino acids. Germline CDR1 and CDR2: MNHEY and SMNVEV (reference sequence). The V end lost 6 bases, the J end lost 7 bases, and 16 bases lay between the germline ends. CDR3 sequence: CASRPGDRGNEQFF. In DNA form, the CDR3 reads TGTGCCAGCAGGCCCGGGGATCGTGGGAATGAGCAGTTCTTC.

The chain recombines TRBV7-9 with TRBJ1-2; D is unresolved. This CDR3 is built from 13 residues. The germline CDR1 and CDR2 sequences are SEHNR and FQNEAQ (reference sequence). Trimming took 6 bases from V and 8 from J, leaving 16 bases between them. CDR3 DNA sequence: TGTGCCAGCAGTCCCGGACGGGTATCGGGCTACACCTTC. This encodes CASSPGRVSGYTF.

The CDR3 region is CASSQYRVGLNQPQHF. The CDR3, as DNA: TGCGCCAGCAGTCAATACAGGGTGGGTCTCAATCAGCCCCAGCATTTT. The chain is built from TRBV23-1 and TRBJ1-5; D perhaps matches TRBD1 (6 bases). TRBV23-1 belongs to the ORF category, with a function that is uncertain. This CDR3 has 16 amino acids. Deletions cut 1 base from V and 3 bases from J, with 13 bases between.

The V gene is TRBV27, the J gene TRBJ2-7, with a tentative D call TRBD2 (5 bases). Trimming stripped 5 bases from V and 7 bases from J, with 18 bases between. The CDR3 has 14 residues. The germline gives CDR1 MNHEY, CDR2 SMNVEV (reference sequence). The CDR3 region has the DNA TGTGCCAGCAGTCCCACCCCTCTAGCAAGGGAGCAGTACTTC. Translation: CASSPTPLAREQYF.

This clone came up once. The chain employs TRBV10-1 and TRBJ2-5, with no clear D. The CDR3 consists of 14 residues. CDR1 WNHNN and CDR2 SYGVQD come from the germline V gene (reference sequence). The germline V and J ends were trimmed by 5 bases and 5 bases, with 15 bases remaining between them. CDR3 DNA sequence: TGCGCCAGCAGTAACCGGGCGGTGCGTGAGACCCAGTACTTC. Its protein product is CASSNRAVRETQYF.

The chain couples TRBV12-3 or TRBV12-4 to TRBJ1-5; no reliable D call. Trimming took off 1 base at V and 3 bases at J, with 4 bases between the two ends. The CDR3 totals 13 residues. CDR3 in DNA: TGTGCCAGCAGTTTAGGTACCAATCAGCCCCAGCATTTT. Amino acids: CASSLGTNQPQHF.

The CDR3 protein is CASGTGAIHEQYF. The CDR3 coding sequence is TGTGCCAGTGGGACAGGGGCGATCCACGAGCAGTACTTC. The gene calls are TRBV7-2 and TRBJ2-7; 10 bases fit TRBD1. Germline CDR1 SGHTA, CDR2 FQGNSA. V was clipped by 9 bases and J by 5 bases; unmatched bases: 7. CDR3 length equals 13 residues. The full variable domain, its missing parts supplied by reference TRBV7-2 and TRBJ2-7, is GAGVSQSPSNKVTEKGKDVELRCDPISGHTALYWYRQSLGQGLEFLIYFQGNSAPDKSGLPSDRFSAERTGGSVSTLTIQRTQQEDSAVYLCASGTGAIHEQYFGPGTRLTVT.

The rearrangement links TRBV15 to TRBJ1-5, with TRBD1 as a possible D gene (5 bases). Germline CDR1 and CDR2: LNHNV and YYDKDF (reference sequence). The CDR3 is 17 residues long. Trimming cost V 0 bases and J 7 bases, with 19 bases left between them. The CDR3 DNA reads TGTGCCACCAGCAGAGACCCCGGTCGGTTGAAGGGGCAGCCCCAGCATTTT. Protein product: CATSRDPGRLKGQPQHF.

The V gene is TRBV10-2, the J gene TRBJ2-5, with D perhaps TRBD2 (6 bases). Trimming took 5 bases from V and 4 from J, leaving 20 bases between them. The CDR3 has 16 amino acids. From germline, CDR1 is WSHSY and CDR2 SAAADI. The chain's CDR3 is CASSRGAPGGGETQYF. In DNA form, the CDR3 reads TGCGCCAGCAGTCGCGGAGCTCCTGGGGGAGGAGAGACCCAGTACTTC.

This chain uses TRBV28 with TRBJ2-4; TRBD1 aligns across 7 bases. V lost 5 bases to trimming and J lost 2 bases; unmatched junction nucleotides: 12. The CDR3 has 17 residues. Germline-derived CDR1 and CDR2 are MDHEN and SYDVKM. CDR3 sequence reads: CASSPWDSTLSKNIQYF. The CDR3 DNA reads as TGTGCCAGCAGTCCCTGGGACAGTACCCTTTCCAAAAACATTCAGTACTTC.

V and J are TRBV7-9 and TRBJ2-3, with TRBD2 identical over 10 bases. The length of the CDR3 is 14 residues. CDR1 SEHNR and CDR2 FQNEAQ come from the germline V gene (reference sequence). The V and J ends lost 6 bases and 3 bases, in that order; junction bases with no gene match: 3. CDR3 nucleotide sequence: TGTGCCAGCAGTAGGGGACTAGCGACAGATACGCAGTATTTT. Protein sequence: CASSRGLATDTQYF.

This clone was detected once. This chain connects TRBV9 to TRBJ1-5; the D is unclear. The V gene lost 0 bases and the J gene lost 4 bases, with 5 bases spanning the gap. Germline CDR1 reads SGDLS; CDR2 reads YYNGEE. This CDR3 is built from 13 residues. The CDR3 DNA sequence: TGTGCCAGCAGCGTAGGGGCGAATCAGCCCCAGCATTTT. Translation gives CASSVGANQPQHF.

This chain uses TRBV11-2 with TRBJ1-2, with TRBD1 matching 9 bases. The length of the CDR3 is 15 residues. Unmatched junction bases numbered 3, after V lost 2 bases and J lost 2 bases. Germline V gene data show CDR1 as SGHAT and CDR2 as FQNNGV. For the CDR3, the DNA is TGTGCCAGCAGCTTAACAGGGGGCCAGAACTATGGCTACACCTTC. Translating it yields CASSLTGGQNYGYTF.

This chain joins TRBV6-5 and TRBJ2-5; D unresolved. V lost 5 bases to trimming and J lost 1 base, with 11 bases between them. Per germline, CDR1 MNHEY and CDR2 SVGAGI. The CDR3 runs to 14 residues. CDR3 nucleotide sequence: TGTGCCAGCAGTCCCGGTGGCAGCCAAGAGACCCAGTACTTC. Translated: CASSPGGSQETQYF.

V gene TRBV20-1 combines with J gene TRBJ2-7; D is perhaps TRBD1 (5 bases). The CDR3 loop spans 11 amino acids. V was shortened by 6 bases and J by 3 bases, with 9 bases between the two germline ends. Germline CDR1 DFQATT, CDR2 SNEGSKA (reference sequence). CDR3 in amino acids: CSAGPGYEQYF. The CDR3 region has the DNA TGCAGTGCGGGGCCTGGCTACGAGCAGTACTTC.

The chain couples TRBV10-3 to TRBJ1-3, with D possibly matching TRBD1 (5 bases). Trimming took off 3 bases at V and 4 bases at J, with 13 bases between the two ends. The CDR3 is 15 residues long. Germline CDR1 ENHRY, CDR2 SYGVKD. CDR3 amino acids: CAISDRGTEGNTIYF. CDR3 bases: TGTGCCATCAGTGATAGGGGCACAGAAGGAAACACCATATATTTT.

The V gene is TRBV6-5, the J gene TRBJ1-5, with a weak D call TRBD1 (5 bases). CDR3 size: 15 residues. In germline, CDR1 is MNHEY, CDR2 SVGAGI. Between the trimmed V and J ends, which lost 7 bases and 3 bases, there was a span of 16 bases. DNA of the CDR3: TGTGCCAGCACCCAGAGAAAGGGGACCAATCAGCCCCAGCATTTT. Protein sequence: CASTQRKGTNQPQHF.

The chain has TRBV19 and TRBJ2-3; 9 nucleotides line up with TRBD2. Trimming removed 4 bases from V and 4 bases from J; junction bases left unmatched: 3. CDR3 size: 14 residues. Germline values: CDR1 LNHDA, CDR2 SQIVND (reference sequence). CDR3: CASSNGGGADTQYF. The CDR3 DNA reads as TGTGCCAGTAGTAACGGCGGGGGGGCAGATACGCAGTATTTT.

This chain uses TRBV5-1 with TRBJ1-1; D remains unclear. The germline V gene encodes CDR1 SGHRS and CDR2 YFSETQ. The CDR3 consists of 14 residues. V was cut by 2 bases and J by 0 bases, with 8 bases left in between. The CDR3: CASSFGGLNTEAFF. The CDR3 DNA reads as TGCGCCAGCAGCTTTGGAGGGTTGAACACTGAAGCTTTCTTT.

The V gene is TRBV28, the J gene TRBJ1-5; no clear D. The CDR3 is made up of 15 amino acids. V gave up 1 base and J gave up 4 bases, with 11 bases separating them. Germline values: CDR1 MDHEN, CDR2 SYDVKM. In nucleotides, the CDR3 is TGTGCCAGCAGTTTATTAGGAATCCCAAATCAGCCCCAGCATTTT. It is translated as CASSLLGIPNQPQHF. The variable domain in full, with the rest retrieved from reference TRBV28 and TRBJ1-5, is DVKVTQSSRYLVKRTGEKVFLECVQDMDHENMFWYRQDPGLGLRLIYFSYDVKMKEKGDIPEGYSVSREKKERFSLILESASTNQTSMYLCASSLLGIPNQPQHFGDGTRLSIL.

This sequence joins TRBV14 and TRBJ2-5; 10 positions agree with TRBD2. After removal of 4 bases from V and 1 base from J, the junction contained 6 bases not matched to a gene. The CDR3 has 16 residues. Germline values: CDR1 SGHDN, CDR2 FVKESK. The CDR3 DNA reads TGTGCCAGCAGCCGAGGGACTAGCGCCTTCCAAGAGACCCAGTACTTC. It codes for CASSRGTSAFQETQYF.

This chain connects TRBV24-1 to TRBJ1-2, with D tentatively TRBD1 (6 bases). CDR3 length: 14 residues. Germline V gives CDR1 KGHDR, CDR2 SFDVKD. With 8 bases removed from V and 6 bases from J, the gap between germline ends came to 18 bases. CDR3 residues: CATKERRGEDGYTF. CDR3 coding DNA: TGTGCCACCAAAGAAAGGAGGGGGGAAGATGGCTACACCTTC.

V usage is TRBV29-1 and J usage is TRBJ2-1; 13 nucleotides line up with TRBD2. Unmatched junction bases numbered 5, after V lost 7 bases and J lost 5 bases. Germline CDR1 SQVTM, CDR2 ANQGSEA. The CDR3 has 14 residues. This chain's CDR3 is CSAWTSGGNNEQFF. In nucleotides, the CDR3 is TGCAGCGCGTGGACTAGCGGGGGAAACAATGAGCAGTTCTTC.